The text below deals with one TCR beta chain. Templates that were synthetic TCR analogs were spiked into each PCR. Sequencing used immunoSEQ multiplex PCR; TCRdb keeps in-frame clones, though not all of them. The sample holds 30,000 to 40,000 clones, roughly 90% seen once. Samples spanned pretreatment and treatment, with 1 to 8 time points per patient. This CDR3 has 15 amino acids. Germline CDR1 and CDR2: MNHNS and SASEGT. With V trimmed by 6 bases and J by 1 base, 1 base remained unmatched. These data belong to a study of PD-L1 blockade in urothelial cancer. Study information: Across blood samples, T cells had a median count of around 150,000.

V usage is TRBV6-1 and J usage is TRBJ2-2, with 11 positions matching TRBD2. This receptor was obtained from a man between 65 and 85 years old with urothelial cancer. The input for sequencing was PBMCs, taken around atezolizumab (anti-PD-L1) treatment. Here the CDR3 DNA reads TGTGCCAGCAGCGGGACTAGCGGGAACACCGGGGAGCTGTTTTTT. This translates into CASSGTSGNTGELFF.